This T cell receptor (beta chain) came from a study of regulatory T cells in long-lasting Graves disease (dated by TCRdb to 2020 to 2022). As for the study more broadly: To count as having persistent Graves' disease, a patient had to have received antithyroid drug treatment for over 5 years with TSH receptor autoantibodies remaining persistently positive. This study used TCR sequencing and RNA sequencing of peripheral blood to compare persistent Graves' disease patients against newly diagnosed Graves' disease patients. The study took place in China and was registered as a clinical trial. A total of roughly 35 samples were covered by TCR sequencing, comprising about 13 persistent and around 20 newly diagnosed Graves' disease patients. Persistent Graves' disease patients in the clinical cohort had taken antithyroid drugs for 9.5 to 13 years on average.

In light of the paper, this sample's time point label describes: persistent/refractory GD, antithyroid drugs over 5 years with positive TRAb. For both TCR sequencing and RNA sequencing, RNA was extracted from PBMCs using TRIzol. The diagnosis of Graves' disease followed American Thyroid Association guidelines. Patients for the study were recruited at an endocrinology department in Xi'an, China. Each patient gave roughly 10 milliliters of peripheral blood, collected in an EDTA anticoagulant tube. Ficoll Paque Plus density gradient separation was used to isolate PBMCs, and no further T cell sorting was performed. An Agilent 2100 Bioanalyzer and agarose gel were used to check RNA quality, while a NanoDrop 2000 measured RNA concentration. Points on this clonotype: Its antigen is unknown. No much larger clonotype is one base removed from it; base qualities were not supplied.

Results the study describes overall, beyond this receptor: Persistent patients shared more public clonotypes among themselves (around 3,000) than newly diagnosed patients did (about 1,000). Compared with newly diagnosed patients, persistent Graves' disease patients had lower TCR Shannon entropy and fewer highly expanded clones, which suggests clonal expansion. Peripheral blood alone was examined, since thyroid tissue, which constituted the primary lesion, could not be accessed. The small sample size was acknowledged by the authors as a limitation that may reduce accuracy. Sequencing and analysis were restricted to the TCR beta chain.

Libraries came from multiplex PCR. The instrument given in TCRdb is Illumina HiSeq 4000. TCR beta libraries were built with iRepertoire HTBI primers and Arm-PCR amplification of CDR3 regions. Gel purification was performed on PCR products prior to sequencing. The authors' pipeline ran thus. Gene usage analysis of CDR3 amino acid clonotypes relied on the roughly 60 TRBV and 14 TRBJ segments identified across samples. COPE and FqMerger were used to merge the filtered high-quality paired reads into contigs. Contigs were aligned with BLAST to IMGT TRBV, TRBD and TRBJ reference genes, and CDR3 was defined per IMGT. Clonotypes above 0.1% frequency were classified as highly expanded clones. Shannon entropy served as the measure of repertoire diversity, while the Gini coefficient captured V-J evenness. A clonotype was considered public if more than one individual shared it. TCRdb applied fastp at Q25 and MiXCR to the public reads, then kept only in-frame beta chains. Rows with a matching CDR3 protein are joined into one entry that keeps the most common DNA and genes. TCRdb's processing, not the study's, gives the V and J calls here. A total of about 470,000 distinct CDR3 sequences appear in this sample, about 20% of them only once. The ten largest make up about 7.8% of the sample.

The source was peripheral blood mononuclear cells (PBMCs), collected when the disease was refractory, from a patient treated with antithyroid drugs. The TCR sequence derives from a female donor with Graves disease.

The CDR3 protein: CASSWTDRGNTGELFF. The nucleotide sequence reads TGTGCCAGTAGCTGGACGGACAGGGGTAACACCGGGGAGCTGTTTTTT. The chain employs TRBV19 and TRBJ2-2; 9 central nucleotides agree with TRBD1. The CDR3, cysteine through phenylalanine, is 16 amino acids long. The sequence is cut down to CDR3 DNA, 48 bases in frame from base 1. At the junction V is shortened by 6 bases and J by 2 bases; bases outside the gene matches: 7. The germline V gene (reference sequence) specifies LNHDA as CDR1 and SQIVND as CDR2.